The 12 T cell receptor beta chains in this list originate from one sample, sequenced in a study of T cell responses to AZD1222 COVID-19 vaccine (dated by TCRdb to the early 2020s). The time point label on this specimen signifies: about 28 days (+/-7) after the second vaccine dose. The intended sense of this specimen's treatment or condition label: meningococcal conjugate vaccine given as trial control. Library preparation employed the immunoSEQ multiplex PCR assay. TCRdb obtained this table from immuneACCESS and retained in-frame rearrangements with V and J assigned. These tables miss some clones; where compared with another copy, unresolved V genes account for less than half of the shortfall, and the remainder is unexplained. In this sample the table shows approximately 150,000 clones, approximately 85% of which occur a single time. The leading ten clones occupy approximately 5.1% of the sample.

Material: peripheral blood, obtained 28 days after the second dose of the MenACWY control vaccine. These receptors were collected from an adult who received the MenACWY meningococcal vaccine as a control.

The chain employs TRBV5-4 and TRBJ2-3, with a weak D call TRBD2 (5 bases). Trimming pared 0 bases from V and 0 bases from J, leaving 11 bases between. The CDR3 length is 16 residues. The germline V gene has CDR1 SGHNT and CDR2 YYREEE (reference sequence). CDR3 in DNA: TGTGCCAGCAGCTTGGGCGGGTACTCTAGCACAGATACGCAGTATTTT. It encodes CASSLGGYSSTDTQYF.

The CDR3 nucleotides read TGTGCCAGCTCACTCGAGGTTCGGGAAAAACTGTTTTTT. It codes for CASSLEVREKLFF. This chain connects TRBV18 to TRBJ1-4; D is uncertain. Trimming took off 4 bases at V and 8 bases at J, with 11 bases between the two ends. The CDR3 is made up of 13 amino acids. Germline V CDR1 and CDR2: KGHSH, LQKENI.

The chain recombines TRBV6-5 with TRBJ2-5; 7 bases are a match to TRBD1. CDR3 length: 13 residues. Trimming took 10 bases from V and 1 from J; bases not matched to a gene: 6. Germline CDR1 MNHEY, CDR2 SVGAGI. The chain's CDR3 is CATGQAPQETQYF. For the CDR3, the DNA is TGTGCCACCGGACAGGCCCCCCAAGAGACCCAGTACTTC.

The chain recombines TRBV7-9 with TRBJ2-7, with D possibly being TRBD2 (6 bases). Trimming shortened V by 5 bases and J by 3 bases, and 11 bases separated the two germline ends. The CDR3 is 13 amino acids. CDR1 and CDR2 from the germline V gene are SEHNR and FQNEAQ (reference sequence). CDR3 DNA sequence: TGTGCCAGCAGCCGGGACTTTCGCTACGAGCAGTACTTC. It encodes CASSRDFRYEQYF.

The V gene is TRBV27, the J gene TRBJ1-1; unclear D gene. V was shortened by 2 bases and J by 4 bases, with 8 bases between the two germline ends. CDR3 length: 13 residues. Germline CDR1 MNHEY, CDR2 SMNVEV (reference sequence). CDR3 sequence reads: CASSLGVSTEAFF. The CDR3 DNA sequence: TGTGCCAGCAGTTTAGGGGTTTCCACTGAAGCTTTCTTT.

V is TRBV6-5 and J is TRBJ2-7; 7 bases match TRBD1. The V and J ends lost 8 bases and 2 bases, in that order; junction bases with no gene match: 6. Germline loops: CDR1 MNHEY, CDR2 SVGAGI. The CDR3 has 13 amino acids. The CDR3 sequence: CASLQGETYEQYF. CDR3 nucleotide sequence: TGTGCCAGCCTCCAGGGGGAGACCTACGAGCAGTACTTC.

V usage is TRBV5-1 and J usage is TRBJ1-2; possibly TRBD1 for D (6 bases). In germline, CDR1 is SGHRS, CDR2 YFSETQ. Trimming shortened V by 2 bases and J by 3 bases, and 14 bases separated the two germline ends. The CDR3 covers 15 residues. CDR3 coding DNA: TGCGCCAGCAGCTTTTCCCCAGGGGAAGACTATGGCTACACCTTC. Its protein is CASSFSPGEDYGYTF.

CDR3 sequence (DNA): TGTGCCAGCAGCTCCTTGAGGACAGATACGCAGTATTTT. It codes for CASSSLRTDTQYF. The V gene is TRBV7-9, the J gene TRBJ2-3; D remains unclear. Trimming removed 4 bases at V and 3 bases at J, with 8 bases between. Germline assignment: CDR1 SEHNR and CDR2 FQNEAQ (reference sequence). This CDR3 is 13 amino acids long.

The gene calls are TRBV28 and TRBJ2-2, with 12 bases lining up with TRBD1. Germline V gene lookup returns CDR1 MDHEN and CDR2 SYDVKM. V was clipped by 2 bases and J by 5 bases; unmatched bases: 6. CDR3 length: 17 amino acids. In DNA, the CDR3 is TGTGCCAGCAGTTTACTGCCGGGACAGGGGGCAACCGGGGAGCTGTTTTTT. It codes for CASSLLPGQGATGELFF.

The chain couples TRBV29-1 to TRBJ2-1; the D gene is possibly TRBD1 (6 bases). The V end lost 4 bases, the J end lost 12 bases, and 28 bases lay between the germline ends. Germline CDR1 reads SQVTM; CDR2 reads ANQGSEA. CDR3 length: 16 residues. The CDR3 sequence: CSVVGYKFQDSRGQFF. CDR3 nucleotides: TGCAGCGTTGTGGGTTATAAGTTCCAAGACTCCAGGGGGCAGTTCTTC.

The chain has TRBV27 and TRBJ1-1; D is uncertain. The V end lost 7 bases, the J end lost 2 bases, and 11 bases lay between the germline ends. Germline loops: CDR1 MNHEY, CDR2 SMNVEV (reference sequence). The CDR3 spans 13 residues. DNA for the CDR3: TGTGCCAGCAAGGGTGCGGTCAACACTGAAGCTTTCTTT. Its translation is CASKGAVNTEAFF.

This clone occurred once. This rearrangement joins TRBV18 to TRBJ1-1, with D possibly matching TRBD1 (5 bases). Trimming stripped 0 bases from V and 3 bases from J, with 5 bases between. Looked up from germline, CDR1 is KGHSH and CDR2 is LQKENI. The CDR3 has 13 residues. The chain's CDR3 is CASSPPGDTEAFF. DNA for the CDR3: TGTGCCAGCTCACCACCAGGGGACACTGAAGCTTTCTTT.